A selection of T cell receptor beta chains follows, all from one sample in a study of regulatory T cells in long-lasting Graves disease. TCRdb called the multiplex PCR reads again in MiXCR, with one record for every CDR3 protein. In the table there are 550,000 to 600,000 distinct CDR3 sequences, approximately 16% of which are singletons. These data also featured in a second study, about T cells in Graves' hyperthyroidism and ophthalmopathy.

The sequencing used peripheral blood mononuclear cells (PBMCs), collected at new diagnosis, from a patient treated with antithyroid drugs. These receptors all come from a man in his late teens or twenties with Graves disease. Each CDR3 is given without its conserved first and last residue. Fields, in order: V gene, J gene, CDR3 protein.

TRBV5-6	TRBJ1-2	ASSPEGANYGYT
TRBV11-3	TRBJ2-5	ASSVRNVETQY
TRBV7-2	TRBJ2-7	ASSLTGLGAYEQY
TRBV5-1	TRBJ1-4	ASSLATGPYEKLL
TRBV11-3	TRBJ2-2	ASSDRLVSGELF
TRBV14	TRBJ2-7	ASSQKGLSYEQY
TRBV27	TRBJ1-5	ASNFFRGQGNQPQH
TRBV5-1	TRBJ2-1	ASSLGGRPAEQF
TRBV20-1	TRBJ2-7	SSNGVPPYSYEQY
TRBV10-3	TRBJ2-1	AISPETGVYNEQF
TRBV15	TRBJ2-3	ATADGTGDTDTQY
TRBV18	TRBJ2-2	ASSPRTSGTGGELF
TRBV24-1	TRBJ2-1	ATSDFRQTDNEQF
TRBV6-6	TRBJ2-3	ASSYSTLGTDTQY
TRBV28	TRBJ1-6	ASSPPARTGSPLH
TRBV5-1	TRBJ2-4	ASSLDTGIQY
TRBV3-1	TRBJ2-3	ASKPFAGQGTSTDTQY
TRBV28	TRBJ2-7	ASSSDREAYYEQY
TRBV27	TRBJ2-7	ASSLLSPATGAYYEQY
TRBV20-1	TRBJ2-2	SAYRGQTGELF
TRBV20-1	TRBJ1-1	SARGPPKAF
TRBV20-1	TRBJ2-7	SARDGQGAIEQY
TRBV20-1	TRBJ2-1	SAEPRGLAGYNEQF
TRBV11-2	TRBJ1-4	ASSLRQGGTNEKLF
TRBV2	TRBJ2-2	ASTGRGTGELF